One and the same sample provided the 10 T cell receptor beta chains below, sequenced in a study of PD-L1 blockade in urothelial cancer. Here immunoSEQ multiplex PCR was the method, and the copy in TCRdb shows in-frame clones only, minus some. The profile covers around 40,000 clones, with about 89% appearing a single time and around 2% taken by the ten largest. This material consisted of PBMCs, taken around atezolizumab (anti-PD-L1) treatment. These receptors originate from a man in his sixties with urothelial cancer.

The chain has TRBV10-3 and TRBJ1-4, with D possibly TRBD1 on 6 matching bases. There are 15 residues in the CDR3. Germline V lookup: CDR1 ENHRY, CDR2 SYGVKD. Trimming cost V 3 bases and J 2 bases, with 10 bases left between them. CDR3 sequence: CAISDMTGTNEKLFF. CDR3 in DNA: TGTGCCATCAGTGATATGACAGGCACTAATGAAAAACTGTTTTTT.

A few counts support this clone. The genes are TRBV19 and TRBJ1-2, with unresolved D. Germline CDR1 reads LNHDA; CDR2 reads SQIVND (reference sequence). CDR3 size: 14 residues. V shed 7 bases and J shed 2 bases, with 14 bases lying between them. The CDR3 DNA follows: TGTGCCAGTACCCCGACTGGGGAGAACTATGGCTACACCTTC. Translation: CASTPTGENYGYTF.

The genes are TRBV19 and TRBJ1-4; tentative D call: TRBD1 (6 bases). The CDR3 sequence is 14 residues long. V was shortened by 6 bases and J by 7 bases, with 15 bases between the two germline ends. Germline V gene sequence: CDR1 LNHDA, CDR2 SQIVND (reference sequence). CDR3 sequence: CASSWGQGTEKLFF. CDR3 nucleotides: TGTGCCAGTAGCTGGGGGCAGGGAACTGAAAAACTGTTTTTT.

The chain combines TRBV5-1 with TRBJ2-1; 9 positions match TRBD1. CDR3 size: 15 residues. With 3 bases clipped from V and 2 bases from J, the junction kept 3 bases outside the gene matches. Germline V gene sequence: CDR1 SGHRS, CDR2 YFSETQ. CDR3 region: CASSWDRATYNEQFF. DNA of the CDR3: TGCGCCAGCAGCTGGGACAGGGCCACCTACAATGAGCAGTTCTTC.

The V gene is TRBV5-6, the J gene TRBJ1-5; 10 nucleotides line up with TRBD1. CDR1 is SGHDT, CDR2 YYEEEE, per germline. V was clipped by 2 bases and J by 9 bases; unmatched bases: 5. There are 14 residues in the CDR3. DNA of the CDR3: TGTGCCAGCAGCTTTCGGACAGGGGGACGGCCCCAGCATTTT. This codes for CASSFRTGGRPQHF.

The CDR3 DNA reads TGTGCCAGCCACCAGGGGGCCTACAATGAGCAGTTCTTC. Its protein product is CASHQGAYNEQFF. The genes are TRBV7-2 and TRBJ2-1; 7 positions agree with TRBD1. After removal of 8 bases from V and 2 bases from J, the junction contained 3 bases not matched to a gene. Germline V gene sequence: CDR1 SGHTA, CDR2 FQGNSA. The CDR3 consists of 13 residues.

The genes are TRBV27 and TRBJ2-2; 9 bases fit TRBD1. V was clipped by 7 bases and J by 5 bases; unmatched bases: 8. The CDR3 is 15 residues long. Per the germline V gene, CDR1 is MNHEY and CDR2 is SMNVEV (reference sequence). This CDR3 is CASTRGTGLTGELFF. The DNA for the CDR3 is TGTGCCAGCACCCGCGGGACAGGGTTAACCGGGGAGCTGTTTTTT.

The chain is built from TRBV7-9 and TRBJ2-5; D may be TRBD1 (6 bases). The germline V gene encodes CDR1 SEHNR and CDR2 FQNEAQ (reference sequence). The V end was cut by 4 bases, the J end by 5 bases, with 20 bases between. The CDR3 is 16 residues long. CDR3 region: CASSSSSRGPRETQYF. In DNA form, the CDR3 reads TGTGCCAGCAGCTCTTCTTCCAGGGGCCCAAGGGAGACCCAGTACTTC. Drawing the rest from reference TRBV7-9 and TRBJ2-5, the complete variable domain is DTGVSQNPRHKITKRGQNVTFRCDPISEHNRLYWYRQTLGQGPEFLTYFQNEAQLEKSRLLSDRFSAERPKGSFSTLEIQRTEQGDSAMYLCASSSSSRGPRETQYFGPGTRLLVL.

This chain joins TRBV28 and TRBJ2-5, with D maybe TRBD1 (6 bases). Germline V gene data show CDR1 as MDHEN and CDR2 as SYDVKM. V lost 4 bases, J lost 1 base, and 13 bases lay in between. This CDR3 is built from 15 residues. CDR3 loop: CASSSIRGSQETQYF. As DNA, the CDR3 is TGTGCCAGCAGTTCAATAAGGGGGTCCCAAGAGACCCAGTACTTC.

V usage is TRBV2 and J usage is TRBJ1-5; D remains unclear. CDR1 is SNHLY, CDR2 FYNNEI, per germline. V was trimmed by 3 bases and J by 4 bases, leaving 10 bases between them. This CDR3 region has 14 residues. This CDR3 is CASSEGGKNQPQHF. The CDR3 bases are TGTGCCAGCAGTGAGGGAGGGAAGAATCAGCCCCAGCATTTT.